The 10 T cell receptor beta chains below all came from one sample that was sequenced in a study of Graves' ophthalmopathy and Graves' hyperthyroidism. The study amplified TCR beta CDR3 regions using RNA transcripts. HTBI primers served in a first-round RT-PCR, which a second-round multiplex PCR followed. One entry per CDR3 protein, called by TCRdb with MiXCR from the multiplex PCR reads. The sample shows 680,000 or so distinct CDR3 sequences, about a fifth of them seen only once. Sequencing used peripheral blood. Receptors were obtained from a woman younger than 30 with stable Graves' hyperthyroidism. Some clones in this sample may be carry-over from other donors' samples.

This clonotype came up a few times. The chain has TRBV19 and TRBJ1-2; a weak D match, TRBD1 (5 bases). The CDR3 is 17 amino acids. V lost 1 base and J 2 bases, leaving 17 bases between the germline ends. CDR1 is LNHDA and CDR2 is SQIVND in the germline V gene (reference sequence). DNA of the CDR3: TGTGCCAGTAGTATAGGGGCCAGGGTTACTCGAAACTATGGCTACACCTTC. This translates into CASSIGARVTRNYGYTF.

V is TRBV19 and J is TRBJ2-7; either TRBD1 or TRBD2 may fit D (5 bases each). The CDR3 has 14 residues. CDR1 and CDR2 from the germline V gene are LNHDA and SQIVND (reference sequence). Trimming removed 10 bases at V and 1 base at J, with 17 bases between. As DNA, the CDR3 is TGTGCCACCAGCAACCGGGACGGATCCTACGAGCAGTACTTC. Its protein is CATSNRDGSYEQYF.

This clonotype was seen at least ten times. The chain couples TRBV6-1 to TRBJ1-5; 8 nucleotides align to TRBD1. CDR1 is MNHNS and CDR2 is SASEGT in the germline V gene. CDR3 size: 16 residues. V trimming: 4 bases; J trimming: 7 bases; junction bases outside the gene matches: 12. For the CDR3, the DNA is TGTGCCAGCAGTGGGGAGACAGGGGTGGCAGGCCAGCCCCAGCATTTT. Translating gives CASSGETGVAGQPQHF.

This clonotype has a count of ten or more. This sequence joins TRBV7-2 and TRBJ1-2; 7 bases agree with TRBD1. Germline V gene lookup returns CDR1 SGHTA and CDR2 FQGNSA. There are 12 residues in the CDR3. V lost 1 base, J lost 13 bases, and 6 bases stayed unmatched. For the CDR3, the DNA is TGTGCCAGCAGCTTAGGTGGACAGGATCGCACCTTC. It codes for CASSLGGQDRTF.

This clonotype was picked up many times. The CDR3 coding sequence is TGTGCCAGCAGCTCAGGACAGATATTCTATGGCTACACCTTC. Its translation is CASSSGQIFYGYTF. The chain combines TRBV7-2 with TRBJ1-2, with D possibly being TRBD1 (6 bases). The CDR3 is made up of 14 amino acids. Germline CDR1 is SGHTA and CDR2 is FQGNSA. V dropped 4 bases and J dropped 4 bases, with 13 bases sitting between them.

V and J are TRBV11-3 and TRBJ1-3; D gene uncertain. The CDR3 extends over 15 amino acids. The germline CDR1 and CDR2 sequences are SGHNT and YENEEA. V was cut by 3 bases and J by 4 bases, with 13 bases left in between. CDR3 residues: CASSFISSGGNTIYF. In DNA form, the CDR3 reads TGTGCCAGCAGCTTTATCTCCTCTGGGGGAAACACCATATATTTT.

This clonotype has a count of ten or more. The chain combines TRBV10-3 with TRBJ1-5; D is possibly TRBD1 (5 bases). Germline loops: CDR1 ENHRY, CDR2 SYGVKD. The ends were cut back, 3 bases at V and 0 bases at J, with 12 bases in the middle. The CDR3 totals 16 residues. The CDR3 DNA reads as TGTGCCATCAGTGACGGGGCAGTTTATAGCAATCAGCCCCAGCATTTT. Protein product: CAISDGAVYSNQPQHF.

This clonotype turned up a few times. The rearrangement joins TRBV9 to TRBJ1-2; D call uncertain. Trimming took off 0 bases at V and 0 bases at J, with 12 bases between the two ends. Per germline, CDR1 SGDLS and CDR2 YYNGEE. The CDR3 is made up of 16 amino acids. The CDR3 region is CASSVGGAEANYGYTF. DNA for the CDR3: TGTGCCAGCAGCGTAGGAGGCGCGGAAGCTAACTATGGCTACACCTTC.

This clonotype was observed many times. The chain recombines TRBV19 with TRBJ1-1, with D possibly matching TRBD1 (6 bases). This CDR3 is built from 14 residues. Trimming left V 3 bases short and J 2 bases short, with 10 bases between. Looked up from germline, CDR1 is LNHDA and CDR2 is SQIVND (reference sequence). The CDR3 here is CASSMLDRNTEAFF. CDR3 DNA: TGTGCCAGTAGTATGCTGGACAGAAACACTGAAGCTTTCTTT.

This clonotype has more than one count but fewer than ten. The genes are TRBV6-2 or TRBV6-3 and TRBJ1-5; D may be TRBD1 (5 bases). The V gene's germline CDR1 is MNHEY and CDR2 SVGEGT. V was pared by 0 bases and J by 6 bases, with 12 bases between. This CDR3 region has 15 residues. Written as DNA, the CDR3 is TGTGCCAGCAGTTACTCGGTCTTGGGGGGTCAGCCCCAGCATTTT. It specifies CASSYSVLGGQPQHF.